The rows below give T cell receptor beta chains drawn from one sample of a study of T cell responses to AZD1222 COVID-19 vaccine. Sequencing used immunoSEQ multiplex PCR; TCRdb keeps in-frame clones, though not all of them. The sample has approximately 190,000 clones; around nine tenths are singletons. Sequenced here: peripheral blood, sampled 28 days after the second dose of the MenACWY control vaccine. Receptors originate from an adult who received the MenACWY meningococcal vaccine as a control. CDR3s include the opening cysteine and the closing phenylalanine or tryptophan. Fields, in order: V gene, D gene, J gene, clone size, CDR3 DNA, CDR3 protein. The D gene is left open where the match is weak. Only part of the rows carry a size: once, few, many, or a class if the clone is expanded.

>TRBV9|TRBD1|TRBJ2-3|-
TGTGCCAGCAGCGCTGGGGACAGGGGGGACACAGATACGCAGTATTTT
CASSAGDRGDTDTQYF
>TRBV30|TRBD2|TRBJ2-5|-
TGTGCCTGGGGGACTAGCGGGACTGAGACCCAGTACTTC
CAWGTSGTETQYF
>TRBV7-2|-|TRBJ2-4|-
TGTGCCAGCAGCTTAGGTGGAGGGGGGACGGCCAAAAACATTCAGTACTTC
CASSLGGGGTAKNIQYF
>TRBV19|TRBD1|TRBJ2-5|once
TGTGCCAGTAAAGGGGGCGCGAGTGAGACCCAGTACTTC
CASKGGASETQYF
>TRBV11-3|TRBD2|TRBJ2-3|-
TGTGCCAGCAGCCGCGGGGGTAGCACAGATACGCAGTATTTT
CASSRGGSTDTQYF
>TRBV6-5|-|TRBJ2-3|-
TGTGCCAGCAGTTACTCGATCACAGGCACAGATACGCAGTATTTT
CASSYSITGTDTQYF
>TRBV4-1|-|TRBJ2-2|-
TGCGCCAGCAGCCAAGGCGGGGAGCTGTTTTTT
CASSQGGELFF
>TRBV29-1|TRBD2|TRBJ2-7|-
TGCAGCGTTCGGACTAGCGGCTCCTACGAGCAGTACTTC
CSVRTSGSYEQYF
>TRBV10-3|-|TRBJ1-5|-
TGTGCCATCAGTGAGGATGCAGGGGTCGGGCAGCCCCAGCATTTT
CAISEDAGVGQPQHF
>TRBV7-9|TRBD2|TRBJ2-3|-
TGTGCCAGCAGCAGACTAGCCGTGACAAGCACAGATACGCAGTATTTT
CASSRLAVTSTDTQYF
>TRBV6-2/TRBV6-3|-|TRBJ2-2|-
TGTGCCAGCAGTAGGACCGGACAGAGCAACGGGGAGCTGTTTTTT
CASSRTGQSNGELFF
>TRBV2|-|TRBJ2-2|-
TGTGCCAGCAGCAAAGACGTGGTTCCCGGGGAGCTGTTTTTT
CASSKDVVPGELFF
>TRBV5-1|-|TRBJ1-5|once
TGCGCCAGCAGCTTGGCCGGGACACCTGATCAGCCCCAGCATTTT
CASSLAGTPDQPQHF
>TRBV7-6|TRBD2|TRBJ2-1|once
TGTGCCAGCAGCTCCCCAGCGGGAGCCCCCTACAATGAGCAGTTCTTC
CASSSPAGAPYNEQFF
>TRBV4-3|-|TRBJ1-4|-
TGCGCCAGCAGTCGCAACCCGGGGAATAATGAAAAACTGTTTTTT
CASSRNPGNNEKLFF
>TRBV12-3/TRBV12-4|-|TRBJ2-5|-
TGTGCCAGCAGCCGGGTCCAAGAGACCCAGTACTTC
CASSRVQETQYF
>TRBV6-2/TRBV6-3|TRBD2|TRBJ2-1|few
TGTGCCAGCAGTTACGCCCCCGGAGCGGGAGGGGGCAATGAGCAGTTCTTC
CASSYAPGAGGGNEQFF
>TRBV5-6|-|TRBJ1-2|-
TGTGCCAGCAGCTTGTCTCGAGGTGGCGGCTACACCTTC
CASSLSRGGGYTF
>TRBV2|TRBD2|TRBJ2-7|-
TGTGCCAGCAACCCTAGCGGGAGTTACGAGCAGTACTTC
CASNPSGSYEQYF
>TRBV4-2|-|TRBJ2-1|-
TGTGCCAGCAGCCAAGATCGGAATGAGCAGTTCTTC
CASSQDRNEQFF
>TRBV30|-|TRBJ2-7|-
TGTGCCTGGGCCAAAGGACTGTTCTACGAGCAGTACTTC
CAWAKGLFYEQYF
>TRBV18|-|TRBJ1-2|few
TGTGCCAGCTCTCCAGGACCGGGTTATGGCTACACCTTC
CASSPGPGYGYTF
>TRBV11-3|TRBD2|TRBJ2-1|-
TGTGCCAGCAGAGGACTAGCGGGACGTAATGAGCAGTTCTTC
CASRGLAGRNEQFF
>TRBV2|TRBD1|TRBJ1-5|once
TGTGCCAGCAGTGGCAACCGGGACAGACCTGGCAATCAGCCCCAGCATTTT
CASSGNRDRPGNQPQHF
>TRBV10-3|-|TRBJ2-3|-
TGTGCCATCAGTGAGTCTGGCAGGGGTATCACAGATACGCAGTATTTT
CAISESGRGITDTQYF
>TRBV7-2|-|TRBJ2-1|-
TGTGCCAGCAGCTTGTCCGGGACCCAGATCCTCTTC
CASSLSGTQILF
>TRBV28|TRBD1|TRBJ1-2|-
TGTGCCAGCATCCCGGGGGGACAGGGGGCGAAGGGCTACACCTTC
CASIPGGQGAKGYTF
>TRBV6-5|-|TRBJ1-2|-
TGTGCCAGCAGTCCACAGGGTGGGGGCTACACCTTC
CASSPQGGGYTF
>TRBV29-1|-|TRBJ2-7|-
TGCAGCGTTGGGACGGGAGTGGGCTACGAGCAGTACTTC
CSVGTGVGYEQYF
>TRBV12-3/TRBV12-4|-|TRBJ1-4|many
TGTGCCAGCAGTTTAGCGGGTACAGAAAAACTGTTTTTT
CASSLAGTEKLFF
>TRBV30|-|TRBJ2-5|once
TGTGCCTGGAGCTCGATGGAGACCCAGTACTTC
CAWSSMETQYF
>TRBV18|TRBD2|TRBJ2-7|-
TGTGCCAGCTCACCATTAGCGGGAGGGCCAGACTCCTACGAGCAGTACTTC
CASSPLAGGPDSYEQYF